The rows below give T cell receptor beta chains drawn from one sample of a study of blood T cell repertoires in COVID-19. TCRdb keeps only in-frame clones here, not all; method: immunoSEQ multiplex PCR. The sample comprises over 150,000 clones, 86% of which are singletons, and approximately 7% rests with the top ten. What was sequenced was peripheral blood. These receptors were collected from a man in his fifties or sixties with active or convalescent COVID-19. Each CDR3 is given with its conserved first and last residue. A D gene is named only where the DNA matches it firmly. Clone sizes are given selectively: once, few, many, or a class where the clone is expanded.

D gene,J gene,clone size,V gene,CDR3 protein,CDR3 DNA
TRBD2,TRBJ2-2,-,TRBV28,CASSSPGTSGSGAGELFF,TGTGCCAGCAGTTCTCCAGGGACTAGCGGGAGTGGTGCCGGGGAGCTGTTTTTT
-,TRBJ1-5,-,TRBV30,CAWSLGGYQPQHF,TGTGCCTGGAGCTTGGGGGGTTATCAGCCCCAGCATTTT
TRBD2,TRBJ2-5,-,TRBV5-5,CASSLGVAGGQETQYF,TGTGCCAGCTCCCTCGGGGTAGCGGGAGGTCAAGAGACCCAGTACTTC
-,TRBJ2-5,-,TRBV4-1,CASSQFSGETQYF,TGCGCCAGCAGCCAGTTTAGCGGAGAGACCCAGTACTTC
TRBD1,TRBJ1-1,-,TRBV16,CASSQSRPGTGSYTEAFF,TGTGCCAGCAGCCAATCACGTCCCGGGACAGGTTCTTACACTGAAGCTTTCTTT
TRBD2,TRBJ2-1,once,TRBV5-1,CASSLAPGLAGGDEQFF,TGCGCCAGCAGCTTGGCCCCCGGACTAGCGGGAGGGGATGAGCAGTTCTTC
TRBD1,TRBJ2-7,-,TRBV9,CASSAGAGTGGHEQYF,TGTGCCAGCAGCGCCGGGGCCGGGACAGGGGGCCACGAGCAGTACTTC
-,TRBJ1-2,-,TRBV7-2,CANAGLYGYTF,TGTGCCAACGCAGGGTTATATGGCTACACCTTC
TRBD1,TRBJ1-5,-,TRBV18,CASSHGQADNQPQHF,TGTGCCAGCTCACACGGACAGGCGGACAATCAGCCCCAGCATTTT
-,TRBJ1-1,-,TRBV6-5,CASSPPPLTGTEAFF,TGTGCCAGCAGTCCACCGCCTCTGACAGGCACTGAAGCTTTCTTT